A selection of T cell receptor beta chains follows, all from one sample in a study of shared T cell receptors in the human thymus. Sequencing was performed with immunoSEQ multiplex PCR; in TCRdb, only in-frame clones are kept and a portion is missing. The profile covers hundreds of thousands of clones, with 70% to 90% appearing a single time and about 0.0098% taken by the ten largest. The data also belong to a second study, concerning human thymus T cells.

Sequencing input: thymocytes. These receptors were collected from a girl younger than two with a congenital heart defect. CDR3s include the opening cysteine and the closing phenylalanine or tryptophan. The order of the fields is clone size, D gene, V gene, J gene, CDR3 DNA, CDR3 protein. D genes are given only for firm matches. Size tells how often a clone was seen (once, few, many) or the class of an expanded clone, and some rows leave it out.

NA,NA,TRBV4-3,TRBJ2-7,TGCGCCAGCAGCCAAGGTTGGCAGTCCTACGAGCAGTACTTC,CASSQGWQSYEQYF
NA,TRBD1,TRBV29-1,TRBJ2-1,TGCAGCGTTGAAGGGGGTGGCGGGACAGGGGTTTACAATGAGCAGTTCTTC,CSVEGGGGTGVYNEQFF
NA,TRBD1,TRBV5-4,TRBJ1-1,TGTGCCAGCAGTTTCGACAGGGACTACACTGAAGCTTTCTTT,CASSFDRDYTEAFF
NA,TRBD1,TRBV7-9,TRBJ1-5,TGTGCCAGCAGCTTAGAGGGGGGACAGGGGTGCGATCAGCCCCAGCATTTT,CASSLEGGQGCDQPQHF
NA,TRBD1,TRBV6-1,TRBJ1-2,TGTGCCAGCAGTGACTACTTTGACAGGGCCTATGGCTACACCTTC,CASSDYFDRAYGYTF
NA,TRBD1,TRBV14,TRBJ1-6,TGTGCCAGCAGCCACAGACAGGGGGGTTCACCCCTCCACTTT,CASSHRQGGSPLHF
NA,NA,TRBV11-2,TRBJ1-6,TGTGCCAGCAGCAGGAGGGAGGGGAGAGATTCACCCCTCCACTTT,CASSRREGRDSPLHF
NA,TRBD1,TRBV7-2,TRBJ1-5,TGTGCCAGCAGCTTAGGCGGCGGGGGACAGGGGGATCAGCCCCAGCATTTT,CASSLGGGGQGDQPQHF
NA,NA,TRBV27,TRBJ1-1,TGTGCCAGCAGTTCACAACAGGGCCCTGAAGCTTTCTTT,CASSSQQGPEAFF
NA,NA,TRBV27,TRBJ1-1,TGTGCCAGCAGTTTCCAAGGGGGCACTGAAGCTTTCTTT,CASSFQGGTEAFF
once,TRBD1,TRBV6-5,TRBJ1-2,TGTGCCAGCAGTTACGGGCAGGGGGCTGACTATGGCTACACCTTC,CASSYGQGADYGYTF
NA,TRBD1,TRBV6-6,TRBJ2-2,TGTGCCAGCAGTTACTCAACTCACAGGGGAGCCGGGGAGCTGTTTTTT,CASSYSTHRGAGELFF
NA,TRBD1,TRBV14,TRBJ2-7,TGTGCCAGCAGCCGGTCCGGGACAGGGGGCTGGTACGAGCAGTACTTC,CASSRSGTGGWYEQYF
NA,NA,TRBV7-2,TRBJ1-5,TGTGCCAGCAGCTTTTCGGCAGGGAATCAGCCCCAGCATTTT,CASSFSAGNQPQHF
NA,NA,TRBV27,TRBJ2-1,TGTGCCAGCAGTTTGAAAGGACAACTCAATGAGCAGTTCTTC,CASSLKGQLNEQFF
NA,NA,TRBV7-2,TRBJ2-2,TGTGCCAGCAGCTTTGGGAGAGCCCCCGGGGAGCTGTTTTTT,CASSFGRAPGELFF
NA,NA,TRBV15,TRBJ2-4,TGTGCCACCAGCAGAGATCGAGGGGGTAGGGGCCAAAACATTCAGTACTTC,CATSRDRGGRGQNIQYF
NA,NA,TRBV2,TRBJ1-2,TGTGCCAGCAGCCTCAGGCGTCGAGGCTACACCTTC,CASSLRRRGYTF
NA,TRBD1,TRBV27,TRBJ2-7,TGTGCCAGCAGTTTAAAGGGGGCCGACGAGCAGTACTTC,CASSLKGADEQYF
NA,TRBD1,TRBV7-2,TRBJ1-1,TGTGCCAGCGACAGGGCGGGTAGTAAAGCTTTCTTT,CASDRAGSKAFF
few,TRBD1,TRBV5-1,TRBJ2-3,TGCGCCAGCAGCAAAACGGGACAGGGAAGGAGAGGGGATACGCAGTATTTT,CASSKTGQGRRGDTQYF
NA,NA,TRBV2,TRBJ1-1,TGTGCCAGCAGAGAAAATGTGGACAGTCAGGAGGAAGCTTTCTTT,CASRENVDSQEEAFF
NA,NA,TRBV6-1,TRBJ1-5,TGTGCCAGCAGTGAAACAATCTTGGGAGGGGTCTTTAGCAATCAGCCCCAGCATTTT,CASSETILGGVFSNQPQHF
NA,TRBD1,TRBV9,TRBJ2-1,TGTGCCAGCAGTTCAGGGGGGACAGGAATTGGTCATGAGCAGTTCTTC,CASSSGGTGIGHEQFF
NA,NA,TRBV5-1,TRBJ2-3,TGCGCCAGCAGCCTTGTACCCGGAGGGCCCACAGATACGCAGTATTTT,CASSLVPGGPTDTQYF
NA,TRBD1,TRBV5-5,TRBJ1-2,TGTGCCAGCAGGACAGGGGACTATGGCTACACCTTC,CASRTGDYGYTF
NA,TRBD2,TRBV9,TRBJ2-1,TGTGCCAGCAGCGTAGCTAGCGGGGGTAGGGATGAGCAGTTCTTC,CASSVASGGRDEQFF
NA,NA,TRBV7-2,TRBJ2-5,TGTGCCAGCAGTCACTACCGGGGAATCCAAGAGACCCAGTACTTC,CASSHYRGIQETQYF
NA,NA,TRBV5-4,TRBJ2-7,TGTGCCAGCAGCTCTACAGGAATCTCCTACGAGCAGTACTTC,CASSSTGISYEQYF
NA,NA,TRBV4-1,TRBJ1-1,TGCGCCAGCAGCCAAGATCTTGGGACACCCACTGAAGCTTTCTTT,CASSQDLGTPTEAFF
NA,NA,TRBV15,TRBJ2-7,TGTGCCACCAGCAGACTAGCCCCCGTCTACGAGCAGTACTTC,CATSRLAPVYEQYF
NA,TRBD1,TRBV7-9,TRBJ1-3,TGTGCCAGCAGCTTAGCTCCCAAAGGACAGGGGGTAGATGGAAACACCATATATTTT,CASSLAPKGQGVDGNTIYF
NA,TRBD1,TRBV28,TRBJ1-2,TGTGCCAGCAGCCAGGGACAGAGGGGTCAGGACTATGGCTACACCTTC,CASSQGQRGQDYGYTF
NA,NA,TRBV25-1,TRBJ1-2,TGTGCCAGCAGTGATGGGGGCACCAACTATGGCTACACCTTC,CASSDGGTNYGYTF
NA,TRBD1,TRBV27,TRBJ1-2,TGTGCCAGCAGTTCCAAAAGACAGGGAGGTTGGTTACATGGCTACACCTTC,CASSSKRQGGWLHGYTF